This T cell receptor beta chain was sequenced during a study of post-analysis software for immune sequencing data. About this clonotype itself: Its target is not known.

Study conclusions and caveats: Compared with controls, patients had more of about 5 TRBV segments, including TRBV5-6, TRBV5-1 and TRBV20-1.

Deletions cut 5 bases from V and 6 bases from J, with 14 bases between. Per the germline V gene, CDR1 is SEHNR and CDR2 is FQNEAQ (reference sequence). The CDR3 spans 13 residues. Unique molecular identifiers tagged the TCR beta cDNA libraries. TCRdb reanalysed the PCR reads using MiXCR and keeps one entry per CDR3 protein. Found here are roughly 540,000 distinct CDR3 sequences, about a third of them singletons; the top ten hold 5% to 6%. The sequence was collected from a girl aged 2-17 years with multiple sclerosis. V gene TRBV7-9 combines with J gene TRBJ2-7; D not resolved. The sequenced sample was blood. The CDR3 DNA reads TGTGCCAGCAGCCTTGGGCAGTATACCGAGCAGTACTTC. It translates to CASSLGQYTEQYF.